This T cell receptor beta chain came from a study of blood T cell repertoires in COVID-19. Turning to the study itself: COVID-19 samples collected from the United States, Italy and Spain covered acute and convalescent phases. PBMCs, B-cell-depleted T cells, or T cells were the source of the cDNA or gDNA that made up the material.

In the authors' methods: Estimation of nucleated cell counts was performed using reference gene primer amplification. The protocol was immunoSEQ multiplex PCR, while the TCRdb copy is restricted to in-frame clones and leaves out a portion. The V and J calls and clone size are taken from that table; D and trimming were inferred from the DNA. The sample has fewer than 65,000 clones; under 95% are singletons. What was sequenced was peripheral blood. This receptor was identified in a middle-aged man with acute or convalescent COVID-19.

The CDR3 is CASSYGQGTTNEKLFF. The CDR3 DNA reads TGTGCCAGCAGCTACGGACAGGGGACAACTAATGAAAAACTGTTTTTT. This rearrangement joins TRBV7-9 to TRBJ1-4, with TRBD1 identical over 9 bases. With 4 bases clipped from V and 0 bases from J, the junction kept 3 bases outside the gene matches. The CDR3 length is 16 residues. Germline values: CDR1 SEHNR, CDR2 FQNEAQ (reference sequence).